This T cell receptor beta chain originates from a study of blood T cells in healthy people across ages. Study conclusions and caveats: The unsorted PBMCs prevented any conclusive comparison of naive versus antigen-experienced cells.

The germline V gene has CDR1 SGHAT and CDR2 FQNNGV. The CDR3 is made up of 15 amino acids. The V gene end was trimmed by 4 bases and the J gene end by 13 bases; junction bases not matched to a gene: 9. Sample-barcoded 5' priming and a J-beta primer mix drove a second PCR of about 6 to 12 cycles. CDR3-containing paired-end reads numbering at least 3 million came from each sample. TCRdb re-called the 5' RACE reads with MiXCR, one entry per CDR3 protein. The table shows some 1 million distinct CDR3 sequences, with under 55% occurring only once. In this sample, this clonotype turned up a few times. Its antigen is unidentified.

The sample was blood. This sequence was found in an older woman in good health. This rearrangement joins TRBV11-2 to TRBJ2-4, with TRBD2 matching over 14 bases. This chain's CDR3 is CASSSGLAGGVEQYF. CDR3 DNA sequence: TGTGCCAGCAGCTCAGGACTAGCGGGAGGAGTAGAGCAGTACTTC.